The 10 T cell receptor beta chains in this list originate from one sample, sequenced in a study of OX40 agonist ivuxolimab in advanced cancers. Here immunoSEQ multiplex PCR was the method, and the copy in TCRdb shows in-frame clones only, minus some. Of more than 65,000 clones in the sample, about 83% were seen once. The specimen comprised CD4+ or CD8+ T cells sorted from blood, sampled in a trial of the OX40 agonist ivuxolimab. The source of these receptors is an adult with an advanced solid tumor such as melanoma, head and neck, liver or kidney cancer.

Only one count was recorded for this clone. The genes are TRBV30 and TRBJ2-7; D is perhaps TRBD1 or TRBD2 (5 bases each). CDR3 length equals 14 residues. V lost 8 bases and J 1 base, leaving 18 bases between the germline ends. Germline V lookup: CDR1 GTSNPN, CDR2 SVGIG (reference sequence). The CDR3 loop reads CALGRRGTSYEQYF. The DNA for the CDR3 is TGTGCCCTGGGTCGGAGAGGGACGTCCTACGAGCAGTACTTC.

The V and J genes are TRBV2 and TRBJ1-5, with 9 bases lining up with TRBD1. Germline V gene lookup returns CDR1 SNHLY and CDR2 FYNNEI. This CDR3 contains 14 residues. With 6 bases clipped from V and 5 bases from J, the junction kept 5 bases outside the gene matches. CDR3 protein: CASRRDRDHQPQHF. CDR3 DNA sequence: TGTGCCAGCAGGCGGGACAGGGACCATCAGCCCCAGCATTTT.

A remark on this clone: A read error is possible here, since a much larger clone lies one base away. The genes are TRBV5-8 and TRBJ2-5; D not certain. The germline CDR1 and CDR2 sequences are SGHTS and YDEGEE. The CDR3 spans 16 residues. DNA for the CDR3: TGCGCCAGCAGCCAAGAATCGGCCCTCGAACGGTCTGAGCAGTACTTC. It codes for CASSQESALERSEQYF.

V usage is TRBV6-1 and J usage is TRBJ2-3; no firm D call. Trimming cost V 0 bases and J 4 bases, with 8 bases left between them. CDR3 size: 14 residues. From germline, CDR1 is MNHNS and CDR2 SASEGT. CDR3 amino acids: CASSEAPGPDTQYF. In nucleotides, the CDR3 is TGTGCCAGCAGTGAAGCTCCAGGCCCAGATACGCAGTATTTT.

This rearrangement joins TRBV11-2 to TRBJ2-7; 7 bases are shared with TRBD1. The CDR3 spans 14 residues. Germline CDR1 and CDR2: SGHAT and FQNNGV. The trim removed 5 bases at V and 3 bases at J, leaving 7 bases unmatched. CDR3 in DNA: TGTGCCAGCAGCCGGGACAGCGGACTCTACGAGCAGTACTTC. It yields the protein CASSRDSGLYEQYF.

The chain is built from TRBV6-6 and TRBJ1-2, with D perhaps matching TRBD1 (5 bases). V dropped 7 bases and J dropped 2 bases, with 17 bases sitting between them. This CDR3 is built from 15 residues. Per the germline V gene, CDR1 is MNHNY and CDR2 is SVGAGI (reference sequence). The CDR3 here is CASTQTGGKNYGYTF. Written as DNA, the CDR3 is TGTGCCAGCACCCAGACGGGGGGGAAGAACTATGGCTACACCTTC.

The genes are TRBV30 and TRBJ1-1; TRBD1 is a possible D gene (5 bases). This CDR3 contains 16 residues. Germline V gives CDR1 GTSNPN, CDR2 SVGIG (reference sequence). Trimming removed 2 bases from V and 1 base from J, with 17 bases in between. The CDR3 bases are TGTGCCTGGAGTTTGGGGACGGCTTTTGGGAACACTGAAGCTTTCTTT. Its translation: CAWSLGTAFGNTEAFF.

The V gene is TRBV7-2, the J gene TRBJ2-7; TRBD1 matches at 7 bases. There are 15 residues in the CDR3. V trimming: 1 base; J trimming: 2 bases; junction bases outside the gene matches: 5. Germline CDR1 SGHTA, CDR2 FQGNSA. The CDR3 bases are TGTGCCAGCAGCTTAGACAGGGGAAGCGCCTACGAGCAGTACTTC. This codes for CASSLDRGSAYEQYF.

The V gene is TRBV5-4, the J gene TRBJ2-2, with 8 bases fitting TRBD2. The trim removed 4 bases at V and 3 bases at J, leaving 11 bases unmatched. Looked up from germline, CDR1 is SGHNT and CDR2 is YYREEE (reference sequence). The CDR3 extends over 17 amino acids. The CDR3 loop reads CASSRVGRARHTGELFF. The CDR3 DNA is TGTGCCAGCAGCAGAGTCGGGAGGGCCCGACACACCGGGGAGCTGTTTTTT.

J is TRBJ1-3 and V is TRBV6-6, with D hard to call. This CDR3 has 15 residues. Trimming took off 6 bases at V and 1 base at J, with 13 bases between the two ends. Germline assignment: CDR1 MNHNY and CDR2 SVGAGI (reference sequence). CDR3 sequence reads: CASRATRSSGNTIYF. The CDR3 DNA reads as TGTGCCAGCAGAGCGACCCGAAGTTCTGGAAACACCATATATTTT.